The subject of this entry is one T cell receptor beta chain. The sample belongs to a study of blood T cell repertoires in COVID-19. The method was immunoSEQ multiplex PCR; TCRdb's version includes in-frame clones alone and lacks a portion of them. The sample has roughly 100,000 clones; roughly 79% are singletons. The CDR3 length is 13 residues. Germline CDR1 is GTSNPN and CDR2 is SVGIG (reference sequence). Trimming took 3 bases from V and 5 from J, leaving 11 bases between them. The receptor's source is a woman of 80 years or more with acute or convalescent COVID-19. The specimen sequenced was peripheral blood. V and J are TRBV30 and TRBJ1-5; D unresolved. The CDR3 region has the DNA TGTGCCTGGAGCAAACGGGAGGATCAGCCCCAGCATTTT. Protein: CAWSKREDQPQHF. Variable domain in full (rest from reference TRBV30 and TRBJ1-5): SQTIHQWPATLVQPVGSPLSLECTVEGTSNPNLYWYRQAAGRGLQLLFYSVGIGQISSEVPQNLSASRPQDRQFILSSKKLLLSDSGFYLCAWSKREDQPQHFGDGTRLSIL.